A selection of T cell receptor beta chains follows, all from one sample in a study of blood T cell repertoires in COVID-19. This table comes from immunoSEQ multiplex PCR, and its TCRdb copy is limited to in-frame clones, with some not included. The sample records 110,000 to 150,000 clones, 75% to 90% being singletons. The material sequenced was peripheral blood. The receptors here all came from a man aged 55 to 69 with active or convalescent COVID-19. CDR3s include the opening cysteine and the closing phenylalanine or tryptophan. A D gene is named only where the DNA matches it firmly. Size is stated for part of the rows, as once, few or many counts, or as a class when the clone is expanded.

v_gene: TRBV19; abundance: .; d_gene: .; j_gene: TRBJ2-7; CDR3aa: CASQGTSTYEQYF; CDR3nt: TGTGCCAGCCAGGGGACCAGTACCTACGAGCAGTACTTC
v_gene: TRBV18; abundance: .; d_gene: .; j_gene: TRBJ1-2; CDR3aa: CASSPLSHGYTF; CDR3nt: TGTGCCAGCTCACCCCTGAGCCATGGCTACACCTTC
v_gene: TRBV27; abundance: .; d_gene: .; j_gene: TRBJ2-1; CDR3aa: CASSIFSERLYNEQFF; CDR3nt: TGTGCCAGCAGTATTTTCAGCGAGAGGCTCTACAATGAGCAGTTCTTC
v_gene: TRBV5-1; abundance: .; d_gene: .; j_gene: TRBJ1-1; CDR3aa: CASREGATNTEAFF; CDR3nt: TGCGCCAGCAGGGAAGGGGCCACGAACACTGAAGCTTTCTTT
v_gene: TRBV4-3; abundance: .; d_gene: TRBD1; j_gene: TRBJ1-3; CDR3aa: CASSQLGTAGNTIYF; CDR3nt: TGCGCCAGCAGCCAATTGGGGACAGCTGGAAACACCATATATTTT
v_gene: TRBV11-2; abundance: .; d_gene: TRBD2; j_gene: TRBJ2-3; CDR3aa: CASSLGGGAADTQYF; CDR3nt: TGTGCCAGCTCCCTTGGCGGGGGGGCCGCAGATACGCAGTATTTT
v_gene: TRBV11-3; abundance: .; d_gene: .; j_gene: TRBJ2-1; CDR3aa: CASSLSSRSSYNEQFF; CDR3nt: TGTGCCAGCAGCTTAAGCTCGCGGAGCTCCTACAATGAGCAGTTCTTC
v_gene: TRBV6-2/TRBV6-3; abundance: .; d_gene: .; j_gene: TRBJ1-1; CDR3aa: CASSYLRGAATEAFF; CDR3nt: TGTGCCAGCAGTTACTTGCGGGGCGCTGCCACTGAAGCTTTCTTT
v_gene: TRBV11-2; abundance: .; d_gene: .; j_gene: TRBJ2-7; CDR3aa: CASSLSRDMGEQYF; CDR3nt: TGTGCCAGCAGCTTGTCCCGGGACATGGGCGAGCAGTACTTC
v_gene: TRBV7-2; abundance: .; d_gene: TRBD2; j_gene: TRBJ2-3; CDR3aa: CASSFSTSGVSTDTQYF; CDR3nt: TGTGCCAGCAGCTTCTCCACTAGCGGGGTGAGCACAGATACGCAGTATTTT
v_gene: TRBV6-1; abundance: .; d_gene: .; j_gene: TRBJ1-2; CDR3aa: CASSEDGLLMDGYTF; CDR3nt: TGTGCCAGCAGTGAAGACGGTCTGCTAATGGATGGCTACACCTTC
v_gene: TRBV5-1; abundance: .; d_gene: TRBD1; j_gene: TRBJ2-1; CDR3aa: CASSLGGTGMSEQFF; CDR3nt: TGCGCCAGCAGCTTGGGCGGGACAGGTATGAGTGAGCAGTTCTTC
v_gene: TRBV5-4; abundance: once; d_gene: TRBD2; j_gene: TRBJ2-3; CDR3aa: CASSARRGGGIDTQYF; CDR3nt: TGTGCCAGCAGCGCTCGGCGGGGGGGTGGTATAGATACGCAGTATTTT
v_gene: TRBV28; abundance: .; d_gene: .; j_gene: TRBJ2-2; CDR3aa: CAGRGPNTGELFF; CDR3nt: TGTGCCGGACGGGGTCCGAACACCGGGGAGCTGTTTTTT
v_gene: TRBV6-5; abundance: once; d_gene: TRBD2; j_gene: TRBJ2-1; CDR3aa: CASSYSGLAYNEQFF; CDR3nt: TGTGCCAGCAGTTACTCGGGACTAGCCTACAATGAGCAGTTCTTC
v_gene: TRBV30; abundance: .; d_gene: .; j_gene: TRBJ1-3; CDR3aa: CAWRSGDWRNTIYF; CDR3nt: TGTGCCTGGAGGTCGGGGGACTGGAGAAACACCATATATTTT
v_gene: TRBV19; abundance: .; d_gene: TRBD1; j_gene: TRBJ1-5; CDR3aa: CASKVLAGTDHNQPQHF; CDR3nt: TGTGCCAGCAAAGTTCTGGCCGGGACAGATCACAATCAGCCCCAGCATTTT
v_gene: TRBV13; abundance: .; d_gene: TRBD1; j_gene: TRBJ1-1; CDR3aa: CASSSTGTGGATEAFF; CDR3nt: TGTGCCAGCAGCTCAACCGGGACAGGGGGCGCCACTGAAGCTTTCTTT
v_gene: TRBV12-1; abundance: .; d_gene: .; j_gene: TRBJ1-2; CDR3aa: CASSRGVDTNYGYTF; CDR3nt: TGTGCCAGCAGCCGGGGAGTGGATACTAACTATGGCTACACCTTC
v_gene: TRBV30; abundance: .; d_gene: .; j_gene: TRBJ2-3; CDR3aa: CAWSDRSRGATDTQYF; CDR3nt: TGTGCCTGGAGTGACAGATCCCGGGGGGCCACAGATACGCAGTATTTT
v_gene: TRBV4-3; abundance: few; d_gene: .; j_gene: TRBJ1-5; CDR3aa: CASSQEELQPQHF; CDR3nt: TGCGCCAGCAGCCAAGAGGAGTTGCAGCCCCAGCATTTT
v_gene: TRBV29-1; abundance: .; d_gene: TRBD1; j_gene: TRBJ2-1; CDR3aa: CSVGFDRDGWKFF; CDR3nt: TGCAGCGTTGGGTTTGACAGGGACGGGTGGAAGTTCTTC
v_gene: TRBV19; abundance: .; d_gene: .; j_gene: TRBJ1-6; CDR3aa: CASSTGRGSYNSPLHF; CDR3nt: TGTGCCAGTAGTACCGGACGAGGGTCCTATAATTCACCCCTCCACTTT
v_gene: TRBV4-1; abundance: once; d_gene: TRBD2; j_gene: TRBJ2-5; CDR3aa: CASSQPSGETQYF; CDR3nt: TGCGCCAGCAGCCAACCTAGCGGGGAGACCCAGTACTTC
v_gene: TRBV9; abundance: .; d_gene: .; j_gene: TRBJ2-5; CDR3aa: CASSVEGQGRETQYF; CDR3nt: TGTGCCAGCAGCGTAGAAGGGCAGGGTAGGGAGACCCAGTACTTC
v_gene: TRBV7-6; abundance: .; d_gene: .; j_gene: TRBJ2-7; CDR3aa: CASSLDPGNSADPGEQYF; CDR3nt: TGTGCCAGCAGCTTAGATCCGGGTAACTCCGCGGACCCAGGGGAGCAGTACTTC
v_gene: TRBV29-1; abundance: .; d_gene: .; j_gene: TRBJ2-1; CDR3aa: CSALGYNEQFF; CDR3nt: TGCAGCGCCCTAGGCTACAATGAGCAGTTCTTC
v_gene: TRBV28; abundance: .; d_gene: TRBD2; j_gene: TRBJ2-3; CDR3aa: CATTEGGLSDTQYF; CDR3nt: TGTGCCACCACCGAGGGAGGGCTGAGCGATACGCAGTATTTT
v_gene: TRBV9; abundance: .; d_gene: .; j_gene: TRBJ2-1; CDR3aa: CASSVVMGLELNEQFF; CDR3nt: TGTGCCAGCAGCGTAGTGATGGGGCTTGAACTCAATGAGCAGTTCTTC
v_gene: TRBV28; abundance: .; d_gene: .; j_gene: TRBJ2-1; CDR3aa: CASSRLGSGPYNEQFF; CDR3nt: TGTGCCAGCAGTCGCCTGGGTAGCGGTCCCTACAATGAGCAGTTCTTC
v_gene: TRBV4-2; abundance: .; d_gene: TRBD2; j_gene: TRBJ2-3; CDR3aa: CASSQRLAGATDTQYF; CDR3nt: TGTGCCAGCAGCCAAAGACTAGCGGGAGCCACAGATACGCAGTATTTT
v_gene: TRBV6-2/TRBV6-3; abundance: .; d_gene: TRBD1; j_gene: TRBJ2-2; CDR3aa: CASTPTGVDGELFF; CDR3nt: TGTGCCAGCACCCCGACAGGGGTGGACGGGGAGCTGTTTTTT
v_gene: TRBV28; abundance: .; d_gene: .; j_gene: TRBJ2-7; CDR3aa: CASSLWGSSYEQYF; CDR3nt: TGTGCCAGCAGTTTATGGGGGAGCTCCTACGAGCAGTACTTC
v_gene: TRBV28; abundance: few; d_gene: .; j_gene: TRBJ2-7; CDR3aa: CASSSEGRTAYEQYF; CDR3nt: TGTGCCAGCAGTTCCGAAGGGCGGACAGCCTACGAGCAGTACTTC
v_gene: TRBV6-4; abundance: .; d_gene: TRBD1; j_gene: TRBJ1-2; CDR3aa: CASSESRQGSGYTF; CDR3nt: TGTGCCAGCAGTGAGAGTAGACAGGGAAGCGGCTACACCTTC
v_gene: TRBV5-1; abundance: .; d_gene: TRBD2; j_gene: TRBJ2-1; CDR3aa: CASRRGGGNEQFF; CDR3nt: TGCGCCAGCAGACGCGGGGGAGGCAATGAGCAGTTCTTC
v_gene: TRBV5-6; abundance: once; d_gene: .; j_gene: TRBJ1-1; CDR3aa: CASNAYRVGEAFF; CDR3nt: TGTGCCAGCAACGCCTACAGGGTTGGTGAAGCTTTCTTT
v_gene: TRBV30; abundance: .; d_gene: TRBD1; j_gene: TRBJ1-4; CDR3aa: CAGTGGNNEKLFF; CDR3nt: TGTGCCGGGACAGGGGGCAACAATGAAAAACTGTTTTTT
v_gene: TRBV6-2/TRBV6-3; abundance: once; d_gene: .; j_gene: TRBJ2-2; CDR3aa: CASSLLGRPGISGELFF; CDR3nt: TGTGCCAGCAGTTTACTAGGGCGGCCTGGGATCTCCGGGGAGCTGTTTTTT
v_gene: TRBV28; abundance: .; d_gene: TRBD1; j_gene: TRBJ1-1; CDR3aa: CASSSPGQGQAFF; CDR3nt: TGTGCCAGCAGTTCACCGGGACAGGGACAAGCTTTCTTT
v_gene: TRBV6-5; abundance: .; d_gene: TRBD2; j_gene: TRBJ2-1; CDR3aa: CASSSLAGDNEQFF; CDR3nt: TGTGCCAGCAGCTCACTAGCGGGGGATAATGAGCAGTTCTTC
v_gene: TRBV2; abundance: .; d_gene: TRBD2; j_gene: TRBJ2-5; CDR3aa: CASRAGVRETQYF; CDR3nt: TGTGCCAGCAGGGCGGGAGTACGAGAGACCCAGTACTTC
v_gene: TRBV3-1/TRBV3-2; abundance: .; d_gene: TRBD1; j_gene: TRBJ1-6; CDR3aa: CASSQGQGAPLHF; CDR3nt: TGTGCCAGCAGCCAAGGACAGGGGGCACCCCTCCACTTT
v_gene: TRBV7-8; abundance: .; d_gene: TRBD1; j_gene: TRBJ2-7; CDR3aa: CASSPWGTGNSYEQYF; CDR3nt: TGTGCCAGCAGCCCCTGGGGGACAGGGAATTCCTACGAGCAGTACTTC
v_gene: TRBV24-1; abundance: .; d_gene: TRBD1; j_gene: TRBJ1-2; CDR3aa: CATSEPTGDYGYTF; CDR3nt: TGTGCCACCAGTGAGCCCACAGGGGACTATGGCTACACCTTC
v_gene: TRBV2; abundance: .; d_gene: .; j_gene: TRBJ2-7; CDR3aa: CASVRQYEQYF; CDR3nt: TGTGCCAGCGTTCGACAGTACGAGCAGTACTTC
v_gene: TRBV4-3; abundance: .; d_gene: TRBD2; j_gene: TRBJ2-3; CDR3aa: CASSQDKTSGGTDTQYF; CDR3nt: TGCGCCAGCAGCCAAGATAAAACTAGCGGGGGAACAGATACGCAGTATTTT
v_gene: TRBV5-1; abundance: .; d_gene: .; j_gene: TRBJ1-1; CDR3aa: CASSLLGEGTEAFF; CDR3nt: TGCGCCAGCAGCTTGTTAGGGGAAGGAACTGAAGCTTTCTTT
v_gene: TRBV30; abundance: .; d_gene: .; j_gene: TRBJ2-7; CDR3aa: CAWSADFQSSYEQYF; CDR3nt: TGTGCCTGGAGTGCGGACTTTCAGAGCTCCTACGAGCAGTACTTC
v_gene: TRBV28; abundance: .; d_gene: .; j_gene: TRBJ2-4; CDR3aa: CASSLQKNIQYF; CDR3nt: TGTGCCAGCAGTCTACAGAAAAACATTCAGTACTTC
v_gene: TRBV5-5; abundance: .; d_gene: .; j_gene: TRBJ2-5; CDR3aa: CASSPQTEYGTQYF; CDR3nt: TGTGCCAGCAGTCCACAGACAGAGTACGGGACCCAGTACTTC
v_gene: TRBV10-3; abundance: few; d_gene: .; j_gene: TRBJ1-1; CDR3aa: CAISPGGTDTEAFF; CDR3nt: TGTGCCATCAGCCCTGGAGGGACGGACACTGAAGCTTTCTTT
v_gene: TRBV6-1; abundance: .; d_gene: .; j_gene: TRBJ1-5; CDR3aa: CASSEGQGGQPQHF; CDR3nt: TGTGCCAGCAGTGAAGGTCAAGGGGGACAGCCCCAGCATTTT